The next 10 T cell receptor beta chains were all read from a single sample in a study of glioma-infiltrating T cells. Using RNA template, CDR3s of TCR alpha and beta were amplified with iRepertoire arm-PCR. TCRdb ran MiXCR on the multiplex PCR reads and lists one entry per CDR3 protein. The data contain 300,000 to 400,000 distinct CDR3 sequences, 41% of them singletons. The sample comprised glioma tissue, nonneoplastic brain tissue, or PBMCs (not recorded which). These receptors were collected from a human donor with low-grade glioma or glioblastoma, undergoing nonglioma brain surgery, or in good health (not recorded which).

The chain combines TRBV20-1 with TRBJ2-5; TRBD1 matches at 7 bases. This CDR3 has 12 amino acids. Germline V CDR1 and CDR2: DFQATT, SNEGSKA (reference sequence). The J segment lost 5 bases and the V segment lost 5 bases, leaving 5 bases of the junction unmatched. The CDR3 sequence: CSAPTGSETQYF. DNA of the CDR3: TGCAGTGCTCCGACAGGGAGTGAGACCCAGTACTTC.

This clonotype was picked up many times. The rearrangement uses TRBV4-2 and TRBJ2-3; the D gene is possibly TRBD2 (5 bases). Germline lookup yields CDR1 LGHNA and CDR2 YNFKEQ. V lost 1 base to trimming and J lost 3 bases, with 14 bases between them. There are 16 residues in the CDR3. The CDR3 nucleotides are TGTGCCAGCAGCCAAGCGAAGGGAGCCATAACAGATACGCAGTATTTT. Protein sequence: CASSQAKGAITDTQYF.

The chain couples TRBV20-1 to TRBJ2-2; D gene unclear. The CDR3 has 13 residues. Germline V lookup: CDR1 DFQATT, CDR2 SNEGSKA (reference sequence). The V gene lost 5 bases and the J gene lost 4 bases, with 11 bases spanning the gap. DNA of the CDR3: TGCAGTGCTGGGATTAGAGGCACCGGGGAGCTGTTTTTT. Encoded protein: CSAGIRGTGELFF.

The chain uses TRBV20-1 and TRBJ1-5; D remains ambiguous. The CDR3 totals 12 residues. The V end was cut by 6 bases, the J end by 7 bases, with 13 bases between. Germline loops: CDR1 DFQATT, CDR2 SNEGSKA (reference sequence). The CDR3 DNA reads as TGCAGTGCCGCAGGTGTCGGGCAGCCCCAGCATTTT. Translated, it gives CSAAGVGQPQHF.

The CDR3: CASSLCTSGIEQFF. The CDR3 DNA is TGTGCCAGCAGTTTATGCACTAGCGGCATAGAGCAGTTCTTC. V is TRBV27 and J is TRBJ2-1, with 8 bases fitting TRBD2. In germline, CDR1 is MNHEY, CDR2 SMNVEV (reference sequence). V shed 1 base, J shed 10 bases, and the junction held 6 bases outside the gene matches. The CDR3 is 14 amino acids.

This chain uses TRBV5-1 with TRBJ1-5; no clear D. Trimming cost V 4 bases and J 2 bases, with 19 bases left between them. CDR3 size: 17 residues. Germline CDR1 SGHRS, CDR2 YFSETQ. CDR3 in amino acids: CASSPVARGPGNQPQHF. The CDR3 DNA follows: TGCGCCAGCAGCCCCGTTGCTCGAGGGCCTGGCAATCAGCCCCAGCATTTT.

At least ten counts were recorded for this clonotype. DNA for the CDR3: TGTGCCAGCAGTTACGAGGGACCCATCAAAGCCCAGCATTTT. It encodes CASSYEGPIKAQHF. The V call is TRBV6-2 or TRBV6-3, the J call TRBJ1-5, with D perhaps TRBD1 (5 bases). The length of the CDR3 is 14 residues. CDR1 and CDR2 from the germline V gene are MNHEY and SVGEGT. V was trimmed by 2 bases and J by 11 bases, leaving 16 bases between them.

This clonotype was observed a few times. The J gene is TRBJ1-5, the V gene TRBV28; perhaps TRBD1 as D (5 bases). Germline assignment: CDR1 MDHEN and CDR2 SYDVKM. The CDR3 runs to 14 residues. Trimming stripped 5 bases from V and 0 bases from J, with 8 bases between. CDR3 loop: CASSQTASNQPQHF. In DNA form, the CDR3 reads TGTGCCAGCAGTCAGACAGCTAGCAATCAGCCCCAGCATTTT.

The rearrangement links TRBV5-1 to TRBJ1-1; tentative D call: TRBD1 (6 bases). Trimming took off 5 bases at V and 0 bases at J, with 17 bases between the two ends. The CDR3 is 16 amino acids. Per the germline V gene, CDR1 is SGHRS and CDR2 is YFSETQ. This CDR3 is CASSSGDPTLNTEAFF. As DNA, the CDR3 is TGCGCCAGCAGTTCAGGGGACCCCACGTTGAACACTGAAGCTTTCTTT. Full variable domain (missing parts from reference TRBV5-1 and TRBJ1-1): KAGVTQTPRYLIKTRGQQVTLSCSPISGHRSVSWYQQTPGQGLQFLFEYFSETQRNKGNFPGRFSGRQFSNSRSEMNVSTLELGDSALYLCASSSGDPTLNTEAFFGQGTRLTVV.

The table lists this clonotype with a few counts. A junction boundary mismatches the germline segment, possibly from a read error. This rearrangement joins TRBV12-3 or TRBV12-4 to TRBJ1-5; 7 nucleotides agree with TRBD1. The CDR3 contains 14 residues. CDR3 sequence (DNA): TGTGCCAGCAGACAGACAGGGTCCAATCAGCCTCAGCATTTT. Translating it yields CASRQTGSNQPQHF.